This is a list of T cell receptor beta chains from one sample in a study of post-analysis software for immune sequencing data. TCRdb fed the PCR reads into MiXCR, producing one record per CDR3 protein. The table has hundreds of thousands of distinct CDR3 sequences, under 70% seen once. The specimen was blood. These receptors all come from a girl aged 5-17 years with multiple sclerosis. Both conserved end residues are part of each CDR3.

V gene | CDR3 protein
TRBV12-3/TRBV12-4 | CASSRGTGPSGANVLTF
TRBV2 | CAGTSDYEQYF
TRBV27 | CASSPIPSGTGLTYEQYF
TRBV29-1 | CSVPKTGSSYEQYF
TRBV5-1 | CASSGGLAGAYNEQFF
TRBV2 | CASSEDMPQETQYF
TRBV7-3 | CASSPAPGFSYNEQFF
TRBV5-1 | CASSSLGDTQYF
TRBV2 | CASRLGQGSGYTF
TRBV20-1 | CSASKGLAEETQYF
TRBV15 | CATSRSNRGGEKLFF
TRBV29-1 | CSVLQGAWGANVLTF
TRBV4-1 | CASSQESANEQFF
TRBV29-1 | CSVRTSGLNEQFF
TRBV5-1 | CASSLAIPLGSNYGYTF
TRBV7-9 | CASSLTGDLTGELFF